This T cell receptor beta chain was obtained from a study of technical replicates of blood from a few donors. This CDR3 is 14 amino acids long. The germline V gene has CDR1 SGHRS and CDR2 YFSETQ. The ends lost 0 bases at V and 6 bases at J; junction bases unmatched: 4. Sequenced by immunoSEQ multiplex PCR; TCRdb stores in-frame clones only, minus some. This table has just over 95,000 clones, around 95% appearing once. This TCR was recovered from a human donor in good health. This chain uses TRBV5-1 with TRBJ2-7; 9 positions match TRBD1. Source material: T cells isolated from PBMCs. CDR3: CASSLGQGDPEQYF. The CDR3 coding sequence is TGCGCCAGCAGCTTGGGACAGGGGGACCCCGAGCAGTACTTC.